The 27 T cell receptor beta chains reported below all come from one sample, sequenced in a study of shared T cell receptors in the human thymus (dated by TCRdb to the early 2020s). Library method: the immunoSEQ multiplex PCR assay. This immuneACCESS table, as held by TCRdb, lists in-frame sequences with V and J called but not all clones. Of the missing ones, under half trace to an unresolved V gene in checked studies; the others have no known cause. Present in this sample are hundreds of thousands of clones, about 80% of which were seen just once. The top ten clonotypes cover about 0.014% of the sample. The same data also contributed to another study, on human thymus T cells.

Material for sequencing was thymocytes. All receptors come from a boy younger than two with a congenital heart defect. Donor details come from another sample of the same person, matched by shared clones.

This chain connects TRBV7-6 to TRBJ2-3, with a weak D call TRBD1 (5 bases). Germline V gives CDR1 SGHVS, CDR2 FNYEAQ. Trimming left V 1 base short and J 5 bases short, with 10 bases between. The CDR3 has 14 amino acids. For the CDR3, the DNA is TGTGCCAGCAGCTTAGGTTCTCAGGGAGATACGCAGTATTTT. Its protein is CASSLGSQGDTQYF.

The rearrangement joins TRBV5-6 to TRBJ2-5, with D unresolved. Germline lookup yields CDR1 SGHDT and CDR2 YYEEEE. The CDR3 length is 14 residues. Trimming cost V 4 bases and J 5 bases, with 15 bases left between them. In DNA, the CDR3 is TGTGCCAGCAGCGAGACTCGACGGTGGGAGACCCAGTACTTC. As protein: CASSETRRWETQYF.

In DNA, the CDR3 is TGTGCCACCAGTACCCGGAGGCGGGAGGTCCCAGATACGCAGTATTTT. This encodes CATSTRRREVPDTQYF. The chain carries TRBV15 and TRBJ2-3, with 8 bases that match TRBD2. From germline, CDR1 is LNHNV and CDR2 YYDKDF (reference sequence). With 6 bases clipped from V and 4 bases from J, the junction kept 12 bases outside the gene matches. CDR3 length: 16 amino acids.

The chain is built from TRBV4-1 and TRBJ2-1; D is possibly TRBD1 (6 bases). This CDR3 has 17 amino acids. The V gene lost 1 base and the J gene lost 4 bases, with 17 bases spanning the gap. Germline V gene lookup returns CDR1 MGHRA and CDR2 YSYEKL. The CDR3 DNA reads TGCGCCAGCAGCCAAGGGAGAGCAGGGGAGCCTTACAATGAGCAGTTCTTC. Translated: CASSQGRAGEPYNEQFF.

This rearrangement joins TRBV28 to TRBJ1-2; 8 nucleotides match TRBD1. Germline V CDR1 and CDR2: MDHEN, SYDVKM. The CDR3 runs 16 residues. V was clipped by 3 bases and J by 4 bases; unmatched bases: 10. The CDR3 region has the DNA TGTGCCAGCAGTTTGGCAGGGGGCTTGAGCGGCTATGGCTACACCTTC. Encoded protein: CASSLAGGLSGYGYTF.

The chain links TRBV4-3 to TRBJ2-1; 13 nucleotides line up with TRBD2. The CDR3 totals 18 residues. CDR1 and CDR2 from the germline V gene are LGHNA and YSLEER. J was trimmed by 9 bases and V by 0 bases; bases with no gene match: 11. The chain's CDR3 is CASSQERRLAGGYTEQFF. In nucleotides, the CDR3 is TGCGCCAGCAGCCAAGAGAGACGACTAGCGGGAGGTTATACTGAGCAGTTCTTC.

The rearrangement uses TRBV30 and TRBJ2-1; D unclear. From germline, CDR1 is GTSNPN and CDR2 SVGIG (reference sequence). The CDR3 loop spans 17 amino acids. V lost 2 bases to trimming and J lost 3 bases, with 20 bases between them. In DNA, the CDR3 is TGTGCCTGGAGTCGTCCCCCGAGGATCCTTAACTACAATGAGCAGTTCTTC. Encoded protein: CAWSRPPRILNYNEQFF.

This clone was seen a few times. The chain uses TRBV7-2 and TRBJ2-7, with D perhaps matching TRBD2 (6 bases). V shed 1 base and J shed 0 bases, with 16 bases lying between them. This CDR3 has 17 amino acids. In germline, CDR1 is SGHTA, CDR2 FQGNSA. The CDR3 DNA reads TGTGCCAGCAGCTTAGAAGTTGGCGGGACGAGCTCCTACGAGCAGTACTTC. Translation gives CASSLEVGGTSSYEQYF.

In regard to this clone: Other nucleotide sequences from this sample produce the same CDR3. The chain combines TRBV7-9 with TRBJ1-1, with 9 bases that match TRBD1. Germline CDR1 reads SEHNR; CDR2 reads FQNEAQ (reference sequence). This CDR3 is 13 amino acids long. The V and J ends lost 4 bases and 4 bases, in that order; junction bases with no gene match: 1. The CDR3 region is CASSSDRGTEAFF. CDR3 DNA sequence: TGTGCCAGCAGCTCGGACAGGGGCACTGAAGCTTTCTTT.

The chain couples TRBV2 to TRBJ2-5, with 7 bases aligning to TRBD1. Germline CDR1 SNHLY, CDR2 FYNNEI. The CDR3 length is 13 residues. V gave up 8 bases and J gave up 1 base; unmatched junction bases: 4. The CDR3 bases are TGTGCCAGCGTCCGGGACAGCCAAGAGACCCAGTACTTC. It is translated as CASVRDSQETQYF. Complete variable domain (other parts from reference TRBV2 and TRBJ2-5): EPEVTQTPSHQVTQMGQEVILRCVPISNHLYFYWYRQILGQKVEFLVSFYNNEISEKSEIFDDQFSVERPDGSNFTLKIRSTKLEDSAMYFCASVRDSQETQYFGPGTRLLVL.

This clone has only a few counts. The rearrangement joins TRBV14 to TRBJ2-1; a possible D gene is TRBD2 (6 bases). The V and J ends lost 3 bases and 10 bases respectively, with 22 bases between them. This CDR3 contains 16 residues. The germline CDR1 and CDR2 sequences are SGHDN and FVKESK. CDR3 sequence reads: CASSQGWRGWPEEQFF. CDR3 DNA sequence: TGTGCCAGCAGCCAGGGATGGAGGGGTTGGCCCGAGGAGCAGTTCTTC.

This chain links TRBV19 with TRBJ2-3; 10 bases line up with TRBD1. With 10 bases clipped from V and 4 bases from J, the junction kept 8 bases outside the gene matches. Germline V gene lookup returns CDR1 LNHDA and CDR2 SQIVND (reference sequence). The CDR3 is made up of 14 amino acids. CDR3 sequence: CAISGTGDADTQYF. For the CDR3, the DNA is TGTGCCATTTCCGGGACAGGGGATGCAGATACGCAGTATTTT.

This chain joins TRBV5-4 and TRBJ2-1; possibly TRBD2 for D (6 bases). Germline CDR1 reads SGHNT; CDR2 reads YYREEE (reference sequence). CDR3 length: 16 amino acids. Deletions cut 2 bases from V and 2 bases from J, with 14 bases between. The CDR3 loop is CASSFWRLAAYNEQFF. The CDR3 nucleotides are TGTGCCAGCAGCTTTTGGAGGTTAGCGGCCTACAATGAGCAGTTCTTC.

The genes are TRBV5-4 and TRBJ2-2; 7 bases are a match to TRBD2. This CDR3 comprises 17 residues. Trimming cost V 0 bases and J 7 bases; bases outside gene matches: 12. Germline V gene sequence: CDR1 SGHNT, CDR2 YYREEE (reference sequence). For the CDR3, the DNA is TGTGCCAGCAGCTTGGGAGGGAGAGCGGGGTCAGTCGGGGAGCTGTTTTTT. It translates to CASSLGGRAGSVGELFF.

This chain uses TRBV19 with TRBJ1-5, with 7 nucleotides matching TRBD1. This CDR3 comprises 16 residues. The V gene end was trimmed by 5 bases and the J gene end by 2 bases; junction bases not matched to a gene: 9. Germline lookup yields CDR1 LNHDA and CDR2 SQIVND (reference sequence). The CDR3 region has the DNA TGTGCCAGTAGTCCAGGCCCAGGGGGTGGCAATCAGCCCCAGCATTTT. Protein product: CASSPGPGGGNQPQHF.

On this clone itself: The same CDR3 can be traced to other DNA sequences in this sample. The V call is TRBV13, the J call TRBJ2-3; TRBD2 matches 8 bases. The CDR3 loop spans 16 amino acids. The junction had 5 bases not matched to a gene; V was cut back by 0 bases and J by 3 bases. CDR1 and CDR2 from the germline V gene are PRHDT and FYEKMQ (reference sequence). CDR3 in DNA: TGTGCCAGCAGCTTAGGGGCGGGAGGCCGAACAGATACGCAGTATTTT. Residues: CASSLGAGGRTDTQYF.

The gene calls are TRBV28 and TRBJ2-7; D possibly corresponds to TRBD2 (6 bases). Trimming took 8 bases from V and 3 from J, leaving 20 bases between them. In germline, CDR1 is MDHEN, CDR2 SYDVKM. This CDR3 has 15 amino acids. DNA for the CDR3: TGTGCCAGCGGCAACCCGGGACTTCAAGACTACGAGCAGTACTTC. Its protein product is CASGNPGLQDYEQYF.

Only a few counts were recorded for this clone. V gene TRBV6-1 combines with J gene TRBJ2-3, with 7 bases that match TRBD2. Looked up from germline, CDR1 is MNHNS and CDR2 is SASEGT. V lost 2 bases to trimming and J lost 0 bases; unmatched junction nucleotides: 14. The CDR3 is made up of 19 amino acids. CDR3 DNA sequence: TGTGCCAGCAGTGAAAATCGTCGGGCTAGCGGAACTAGCACAGATACGCAGTATTTT. Protein: CASSENRRASGTSTDTQYF.

The table lists this clone with a count of one. The genes are TRBV27 and TRBJ1-5, with D uncertain. The CDR3 is 12 residues long. The germline V gene has CDR1 MNHEY and CDR2 SMNVEV (reference sequence). The germline V and J ends were trimmed by 5 bases and 7 bases, with 9 bases remaining between them. CDR3 sequence reads: CASSAGSQPQHF. The CDR3 DNA sequence: TGTGCCAGCAGTGCGGGGAGCCAGCCCCAGCATTTT.

V is TRBV27 and J is TRBJ2-3; 10 bases line up with TRBD1. The CDR3 length is 15 residues. CDR1 MNHEY and CDR2 SMNVEV come from the germline V gene (reference sequence). V was pared by 9 bases and J by 2 bases, with 8 bases of the junction left unmatched. Written as DNA, the CDR3 is TGTGCCAGTCGAGAGACAGGGGGCCTCACAGATACGCAGTATTTT. Amino acid sequence: CASRETGGLTDTQYF.

The chain has TRBV18 and TRBJ1-2; D not certain. V was cut by 6 bases and J by 6 bases, with 17 bases left in between. The germline gives CDR1 KGHSH, CDR2 LQKENI. This CDR3 has 14 residues. The CDR3 here is CASSSPSGRDGYTF. The CDR3 DNA reads TGTGCCAGCTCGTCACCTTCGGGAAGGGATGGCTACACCTTC.

This sequence joins TRBV2 and TRBJ2-5; 9 nucleotides align to TRBD1. With 3 bases clipped from V and 4 bases from J, the junction kept 0 bases outside the gene matches. The CDR3 consists of 13 residues. CDR1 is SNHLY, CDR2 FYNNEI, per germline. CDR3 DNA sequence: TGTGCCAGCAGTGAGGACAGGGGAGAGACCCAGTACTTC. Protein product: CASSEDRGETQYF.

This clone has more than one count but fewer than ten. The J gene is TRBJ2-7, the V gene TRBV4-3; D gene ambiguous. Trimming shortened V by 0 bases and J by 3 bases, and 12 bases separated the two germline ends. The CDR3 loop spans 15 amino acids. Germline V gives CDR1 LGHNA, CDR2 YSLEER. The chain's CDR3 is CASSQESSADYEQYF. The CDR3 DNA reads TGCGCCAGCAGCCAAGAGAGCAGCGCGGACTACGAGCAGTACTTC.

The chain combines TRBV25-1 with TRBJ2-1; 9 nucleotides line up with TRBD1. From germline, CDR1 is MGHDK and CDR2 SYGVNS. Germline trimming cut 3 bases from V and 6 bases from J; bases unmatched to any gene: 12. The CDR3 length is 17 residues. CDR3 in amino acids: CASSEGGEGQGPNEQFF. In DNA, the CDR3 is TGTGCCAGCAGTGAGGGCGGTGAGGGACAGGGTCCCAATGAGCAGTTCTTC.

The chain links TRBV30 to TRBJ2-7; 10 bases fit TRBD1. CDR1 is GTSNPN and CDR2 is SVGIG in the germline V gene (reference sequence). After removal of 2 bases from V and 6 bases from J, the junction contained 13 bases not matched to a gene. The CDR3 totals 16 residues. Here the CDR3 DNA reads TGTGCCTGGAGTCCCGACAGGGGGCATCGAAAAGGCGAGCAGTACTTC. Translating gives CAWSPDRGHRKGEQYF.

This chain links TRBV25-1 with TRBJ2-5, with TRBD2 identical over 9 bases. The J call may be faulty, since TRBJ2-7 better matches the DNA end. This CDR3 comprises 16 residues. The germline V gene encodes CDR1 MGHDK and CDR2 SYGVNS. The CDR3 sequence: CASSDLTGLAPYEQYF. CDR3 bases: TGTGCCAGCAGTGACCTTACCGGACTAGCGCCGTACGAGCAGTACTTC.

The chain uses TRBV6-1 and TRBJ1-2; D gene ambiguous. This CDR3 is built from 11 residues. Trimming stripped 8 bases from V and 8 bases from J, with 12 bases between. Per the germline V gene, CDR1 is MNHNS and CDR2 is SASEGT. CDR3: CASRRWEGYTF. In nucleotides, the CDR3 is TGTGCCAGCCGGAGGTGGGAAGGCTACACCTTC.